Listed below are T cell receptor beta chains from one sample, sequenced in a study of shared clonotypes between healthy human individuals. Assay: immunoSEQ multiplex PCR; the TCRdb copy retains only in-frame clones and omits some. Here the sample spans more than 2,000,000 clones, more than 90% being singletons. Sequencing was carried out using naive CD4+ T cells sorted from blood. These receptors came from a man aged 18 to 29 in good health. Each CDR3 is given with its conserved first and last residue. The D gene is left open where the match is weak. Clone size is shown for a subset of rows, as once, few, many or a class of expanded clone.

d_gene: .
abundance: .
v_gene: TRBV5-1
j_gene: TRBJ2-7
CDR3nt: TGCGCCAGCAGCTTGGGGCCGACAACCTACGAGCAGTACTTC
CDR3aa: CASSLGPTTYEQYF

d_gene: .
abundance: .
v_gene: TRBV2
j_gene: TRBJ1-2
CDR3nt: TGTGCCAGCAGCCAAGGGAATAACTATGGCTACACCTTC
CDR3aa: CASSQGNNYGYTF

d_gene: .
abundance: .
v_gene: TRBV29-1
j_gene: TRBJ2-7
CDR3nt: TGCAGCGTTTTTTATCCTTCCTCCTACGAGCAGTACTTC
CDR3aa: CSVFYPSSYEQYF

d_gene: .
abundance: .
v_gene: TRBV28
j_gene: TRBJ1-1
CDR3nt: TGTGCCAGCAGTCCCTTCGGAACAATGAACACTGAAGCTTTCTTT
CDR3aa: CASSPFGTMNTEAFF

d_gene: .
abundance: .
v_gene: TRBV16
j_gene: TRBJ1-6
CDR3nt: TGTGCCAGCAGCCAGGGGACGGCCTCACCCCTCCACTTT
CDR3aa: CASSQGTASPLHF

d_gene: .
abundance: .
v_gene: TRBV29-1
j_gene: TRBJ1-1
CDR3nt: TGCAGCGTGGAAACGGGACACCTCTATATTCCGGAAGCTTTCTTT
CDR3aa: CSVETGHLYIPEAFF

d_gene: TRBD1
abundance: .
v_gene: TRBV5-1
j_gene: TRBJ1-1
CDR3nt: TGCGCCAGCAGCTTGGGGACAGGGGGAGGGTGGACTGAAGCTTTCTTT
CDR3aa: CASSLGTGGGWTEAFF

d_gene: TRBD1
abundance: .
v_gene: TRBV5-1
j_gene: TRBJ1-1
CDR3nt: TGCGCCAGCAGCCGGACAGGGGACGCGAACACTGAAGCTTTCTTT
CDR3aa: CASSRTGDANTEAFF

d_gene: TRBD2
abundance: .
v_gene: TRBV7-2
j_gene: TRBJ2-2
CDR3nt: TGTGCCAGCAGTTTTACCGGGACTAGGGGGACCGGGGAGCTGTTTTTT
CDR3aa: CASSFTGTRGTGELFF

d_gene: .
abundance: .
v_gene: TRBV10-3
j_gene: TRBJ1-2
CDR3nt: TGTGCCATCAGTGAGCTGGAGGACTATGGCTACACCTTC
CDR3aa: CAISELEDYGYTF

d_gene: TRBD1
abundance: .
v_gene: TRBV19
j_gene: TRBJ2-5
CDR3nt: TGTGCCAGTAGTATGATTTGGAGGGAGACAGGGGGCCAAAGGGAGGGGACCCAGTACTTC
CDR3aa: CASSMIWRETGGQREGTQYF

d_gene: .
abundance: .
v_gene: TRBV2
j_gene: TRBJ2-2
CDR3nt: TGTGCCAGCAGTGTTACGGGACCGGACACCGGGGAGCTGTTTTTT
CDR3aa: CASSVTGPDTGELFF

d_gene: .
abundance: .
v_gene: TRBV6-4
j_gene: TRBJ2-5
CDR3nt: TGTGCCAGACTTAGGACAGCCGAAGAGACCCAGTACTTC
CDR3aa: CARLRTAEETQYF

d_gene: .
abundance: .
v_gene: TRBV5-4
j_gene: TRBJ1-2
CDR3nt: TGTGCCAGCAGCTGGGGCCGAGATCCTAACTATGGCTACACCTTC
CDR3aa: CASSWGRDPNYGYTF

d_gene: TRBD2
abundance: .
v_gene: TRBV7-2
j_gene: TRBJ2-7
CDR3nt: TGTGCCAGCAGCTCAACGGGACTAGCCTCCATCGAGCAGTACTTC
CDR3aa: CASSSTGLASIEQYF

d_gene: .
abundance: .
v_gene: TRBV10-2
j_gene: TRBJ1-5
CDR3nt: TGCGCCAGCAGCGAGGAGGGCAATCAGCCCCAGCATTTT
CDR3aa: CASSEEGNQPQHF

d_gene: .
abundance: .
v_gene: TRBV29-1
j_gene: TRBJ2-2
CDR3nt: TGCAGCGTTGATTCGGCAAACACCGGGGAGCTGTTTTTT
CDR3aa: CSVDSANTGELFF

d_gene: TRBD1
abundance: few
v_gene: TRBV10-3
j_gene: TRBJ1-1
CDR3nt: TGTGCCATCAGTGAAGGGTACAGGGGGCCTGAAGCTTTCTTT
CDR3aa: CAISEGYRGPEAFF

d_gene: .
abundance: .
v_gene: TRBV7-2
j_gene: TRBJ2-5
CDR3nt: TGTGCCAGCAGCACCTACGAGACCCAGTACTTC
CDR3aa: CASSTYETQYF

d_gene: .
abundance: .
v_gene: TRBV27
j_gene: TRBJ1-2
CDR3nt: TGTGCCAGCAGCATGACACCATGGGGGATATATGGCTACACCTTC
CDR3aa: CASSMTPWGIYGYTF

d_gene: TRBD2
abundance: .
v_gene: TRBV29-1
j_gene: TRBJ2-3
CDR3nt: TGCAGCGTTAAGCGGGGTACCGGCACAGATACGCAGTATTTT
CDR3aa: CSVKRGTGTDTQYF

d_gene: .
abundance: few
v_gene: TRBV6-6
j_gene: TRBJ2-1
CDR3nt: TGTGCCAGCAGTTACTCTCAGGGGTGGAATGAGCAGTTCTTC
CDR3aa: CASSYSQGWNEQFF

d_gene: .
abundance: .
v_gene: TRBV7-8
j_gene: TRBJ2-5
CDR3nt: TGTGCCAGCAGCTTCGAAGGGGCCGGTAGCGAGACCCAGTACTTC
CDR3aa: CASSFEGAGSETQYF

d_gene: TRBD1
abundance: .
v_gene: TRBV18
j_gene: TRBJ2-5
CDR3nt: TGTGCCAGCTCACCAAGCAGGGACAGATTAAAAGAGACCCAGTACTTC
CDR3aa: CASSPSRDRLKETQYF

d_gene: TRBD1
abundance: .
v_gene: TRBV7-2
j_gene: TRBJ1-5
CDR3nt: TGTGCCAGCAGCCCCCTATCGGCAGGGGGCTGGCCCCAGCATTTT
CDR3aa: CASSPLSAGGWPQHF

d_gene: TRBD2
abundance: .
v_gene: TRBV7-3
j_gene: TRBJ2-5
CDR3nt: TGTGCCAGCAGCTTAGTTCCAGCGGGGCAAGAGACCCAGTACTTC
CDR3aa: CASSLVPAGQETQYF

d_gene: .
abundance: few
v_gene: TRBV6-5
j_gene: TRBJ2-7
CDR3nt: TGTGCCAGCAGTTACTCCGCTTGCGTGTACGAGCAGTACTTC
CDR3aa: CASSYSACVYEQYF

d_gene: .
abundance: .
v_gene: TRBV7-6
j_gene: TRBJ2-7
CDR3nt: TGTGCCAGCAGCCCATCGGCACAGGGCCCCTACGAGCAGTACTTC
CDR3aa: CASSPSAQGPYEQYF

d_gene: TRBD2
abundance: .
v_gene: TRBV5-6
j_gene: TRBJ2-5
CDR3nt: TGTGCCAGCAGCTCGGGACTAGCGGGAGGTCAAGAGACCCAGTACTTC
CDR3aa: CASSSGLAGGQETQYF

d_gene: TRBD1
abundance: .
v_gene: TRBV27
j_gene: TRBJ1-5
CDR3nt: TGTGCCAGCAGGCCACAGGGGTATCAGCCCCAGCATTTT
CDR3aa: CASRPQGYQPQHF

d_gene: TRBD1
abundance: .
v_gene: TRBV2
j_gene: TRBJ2-7
CDR3nt: TGTGCCAGCAGTGTTCCGGGACAGGGTAACGAGCAGTACTTC
CDR3aa: CASSVPGQGNEQYF

d_gene: TRBD2
abundance: .
v_gene: TRBV5-1
j_gene: TRBJ2-7
CDR3nt: TGCGCCAGCAGCTCCGGCGGGGCGGGGGAATCCTACGAGCAGTACTTC
CDR3aa: CASSSGGAGESYEQYF